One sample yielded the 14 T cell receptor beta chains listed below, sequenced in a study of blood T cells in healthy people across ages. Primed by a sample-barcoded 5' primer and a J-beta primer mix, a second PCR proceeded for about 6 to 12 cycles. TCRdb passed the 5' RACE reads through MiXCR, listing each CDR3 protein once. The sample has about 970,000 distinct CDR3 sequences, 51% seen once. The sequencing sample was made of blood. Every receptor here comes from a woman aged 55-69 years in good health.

Here the CDR3 DNA reads TGTGCCAGCAGCGTCGACAGGGGGATCTACGAGACCCAGTACTTC. Translating gives CASSVDRGIYETQYF. The chain recombines TRBV9 with TRBJ2-5; 9 bases match TRBD1. This CDR3 is 15 amino acids long. CDR1 SGDLS and CDR2 YYNGEE come from the germline V gene. Trimming at V came to 2 bases and at J to 5 bases, leaving 7 bases not matched to a gene.

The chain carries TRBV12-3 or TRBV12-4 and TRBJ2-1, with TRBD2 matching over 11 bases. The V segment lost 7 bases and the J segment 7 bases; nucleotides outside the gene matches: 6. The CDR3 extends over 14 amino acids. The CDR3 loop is CASKPGLAVNEQFF. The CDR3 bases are TGTGCCAGCAAACCGGGACTAGCGGTTAATGAGCAGTTCTTC.

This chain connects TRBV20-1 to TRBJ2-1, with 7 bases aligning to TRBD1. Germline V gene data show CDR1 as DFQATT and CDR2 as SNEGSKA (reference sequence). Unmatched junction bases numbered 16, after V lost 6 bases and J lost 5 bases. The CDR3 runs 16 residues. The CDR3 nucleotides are TGCAGTGCCCTTGACCGGGACAGAACATCAAACAATGAGCAGTTCTTC. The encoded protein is CSALDRDRTSNNEQFF.

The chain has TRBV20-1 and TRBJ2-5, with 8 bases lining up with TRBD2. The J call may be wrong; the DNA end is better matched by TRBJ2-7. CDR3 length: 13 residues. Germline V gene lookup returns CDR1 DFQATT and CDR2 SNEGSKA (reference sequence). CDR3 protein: CSALAGLTYEQYF. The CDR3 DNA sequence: TGCAGTGCCCTAGCGGGCCTAACCTACGAGCAGTACTTC.

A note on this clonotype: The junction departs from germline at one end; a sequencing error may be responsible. DNA for the CDR3: TGTGCCGGCAGCGTAAGAAGCCTCGATTGGAGGACCCGGTACTTC. It is translated as CAGSVRSLDWRTRYF. The chain employs TRBV9 and TRBJ2-5, with a weak D call TRBD2 (5 bases). The CDR3 sequence is 15 residues long. CDR1 is SGDLS and CDR2 is YYNGEE in the germline V gene.

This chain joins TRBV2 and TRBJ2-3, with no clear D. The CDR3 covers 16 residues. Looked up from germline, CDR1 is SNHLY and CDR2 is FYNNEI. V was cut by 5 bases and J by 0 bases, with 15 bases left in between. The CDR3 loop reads CASSTGTASSTDTQYF. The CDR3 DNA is TGTGCCAGCAGTACTGGAACAGCCTCTAGCACAGATACGCAGTATTTT.

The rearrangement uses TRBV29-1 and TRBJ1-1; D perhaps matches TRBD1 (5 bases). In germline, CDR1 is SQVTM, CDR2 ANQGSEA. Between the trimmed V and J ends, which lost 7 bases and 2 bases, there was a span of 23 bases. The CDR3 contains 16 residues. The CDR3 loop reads CSGGHQWQPDNTEAFF. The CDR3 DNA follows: TGCAGCGGCGGACATCAATGGCAGCCAGATAACACTGAAGCTTTCTTT.

The chain's CDR3 is CSVDSEGSEQFF. The CDR3 nucleotides are TGCAGCGTTGATTCGGAGGGGAGTGAGCAGTTCTTC. This chain connects TRBV29-1 to TRBJ2-1; a possible D gene is TRBD2 (6 bases). The V and J ends lost 3 bases and 9 bases respectively, with 12 bases between them. The CDR3 has 12 amino acids. The germline V gene encodes CDR1 SQVTM and CDR2 ANQGSEA.

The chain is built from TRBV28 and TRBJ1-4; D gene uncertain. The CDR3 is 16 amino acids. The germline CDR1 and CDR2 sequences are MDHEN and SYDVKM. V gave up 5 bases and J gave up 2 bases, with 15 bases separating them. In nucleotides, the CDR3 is TGTGCCAGCAGTGCCCCCCTACCGGGGACTAATGAAAAACTGTTTTTT. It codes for CASSAPLPGTNEKLFF.

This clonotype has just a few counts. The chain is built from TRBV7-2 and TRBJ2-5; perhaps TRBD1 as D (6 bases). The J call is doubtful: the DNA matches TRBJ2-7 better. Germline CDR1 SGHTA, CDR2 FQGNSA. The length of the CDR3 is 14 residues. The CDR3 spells CASSLVRQDSEQYF. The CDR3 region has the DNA TGTGCCAGCAGCTTGGTCCGACAGGACAGCGAGCAGTACTTC.

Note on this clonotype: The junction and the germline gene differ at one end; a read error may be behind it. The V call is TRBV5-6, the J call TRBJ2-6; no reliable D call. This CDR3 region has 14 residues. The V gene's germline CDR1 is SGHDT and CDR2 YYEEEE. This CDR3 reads CAGSASSGANVLTF. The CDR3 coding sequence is TGTGCCGGCAGCGCGAGCTCTGGGGCCAACGTCCTGACTTTC. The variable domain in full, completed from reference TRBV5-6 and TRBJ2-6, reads DAGVTQSPTHLIKTRGQQVTLRCSPKSGHDTVSWYQQALGQGPQFIFQYYEEEERQRGNFPDRFSGHQFPNYSSELNVNALLLGDSALYLCAGSASSGANVLTFGAGSRLTVL.

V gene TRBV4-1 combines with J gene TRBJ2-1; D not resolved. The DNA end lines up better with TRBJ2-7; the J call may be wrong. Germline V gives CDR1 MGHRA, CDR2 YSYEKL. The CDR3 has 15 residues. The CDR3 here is CASSQDSRSYNEQYF. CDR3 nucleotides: TGCGCCAGCAGCCAAGATTCTCGATCCTACAATGAGCAGTACTTC.

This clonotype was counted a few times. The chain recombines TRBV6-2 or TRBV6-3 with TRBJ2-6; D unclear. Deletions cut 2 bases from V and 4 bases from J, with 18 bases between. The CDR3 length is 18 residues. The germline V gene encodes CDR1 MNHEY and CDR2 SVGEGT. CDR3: CASSYTSAWVGGANVLTF. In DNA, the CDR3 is TGTGCCAGCAGTTACACCAGTGCATGGGTGGGAGGGGCCAACGTCCTGACTTTC.

The DNA for the CDR3 is TGCAGTGCTCACCAGGGGGCGATGGCTTTCTTT. Amino acids: CSAHQGAMAFF. V gene TRBV20-1 combines with J gene TRBJ1-1, with 8 nucleotides matching TRBD1. Germline CDR1 reads DFQATT; CDR2 reads SNEGSKA (reference sequence). The CDR3 covers 11 residues. Trimming took 5 bases from V and 11 from J; bases not matched to a gene: 7.